This is a list of T cell receptor beta chains from one sample in a study of regulatory T cells in long-lasting Graves disease. TCRdb ran MiXCR on the multiplex PCR reads and lists one entry per CDR3 protein. Of roughly 530,000 distinct CDR3 sequences listed, about 16% are singletons. Another study also made use of these data, one on T cells in Graves' hyperthyroidism and ophthalmopathy.

The sequencing used peripheral blood mononuclear cells (PBMCs), collected at new diagnosis, from a patient treated with antithyroid drugs. These receptors all stem from a woman aged 35-65 years with Graves disease. The CDR3 runs from the conserved cysteine through the conserved F or W. A D gene is named only where the DNA matches it firmly. Only part of the rows carry a size: once, few, many, or a class if the clone is expanded.

>TRBV12-3/TRBV12-4|TRBJ2-1|NA|TRBD2
CASSGRTSGGANYNEQFF
TGTGCCAGCAGTGGCCGGACTAGCGGGGGGGCAAATTACAATGAGCAGTTCTTC
>TRBV20-1|TRBJ2-2|NA|NA
CSARGLSTGELFF
TGCAGTGCTAGGGGACTGTCAACCGGGGAGCTGTTTTTT
>TRBV30|TRBJ1-5|many|TRBD1
CAWRGQGAQPQHF
TGTGCCTGGAGGGGACAGGGGGCTCAGCCCCAGCATTTT
>TRBV9|TRBJ2-3|few|TRBD1
CASSPRPDRDDTQYF
TGTGCCAGCAGCCCTCGACCCGACAGGGATGATACGCAGTATTTT
>TRBV5-1|TRBJ2-7|few|TRBD1
CASSYGQGYGQYF
TGCGCCAGCAGCTACGGACAGGGATACGGGCAGTACTTC
>TRBV6-5|TRBJ2-7|many|TRBD2
CASSSQYGRSYEQYF
TGTGCCAGCAGTTCACAGTACGGGAGGTCCTACGAGCAGTACTTC
>TRBV7-9|TRBJ2-2|NA|NA
CASRTPTGYTGELFF
TGTGCCAGCAGGACCCCCACAGGTTACACCGGGGAGCTGTTTTTT
>TRBV29-1|TRBJ2-3|few|NA
CSVETGTDTQYF
TGCAGCGTTGAAACAGGGACGGATACGCAGTATTTT
>TRBV10-3|TRBJ2-7|many|NA
CAISESVQDHEQYF
TGTGCCATCAGTGAGTCGGTTCAGGACCACGAGCAGTACTTC
>TRBV27|TRBJ2-3|many|TRBD1
CASSFGTGVDTQYF
TGTGCCAGCAGTTTCGGGACAGGGGTAGATACGCAGTATTTT
>TRBV5-4|TRBJ1-4|NA|NA
CASSRVGSRDEKLFF
TGTGCCAGCAGCCGCGTCGGGAGCAGGGATGAAAAACTGTTTTTT
>TRBV5-1|TRBJ2-2|many|TRBD2
CASSLVAGDNTGELFF
TGTGCCAGCAGCTTGGTTGCGGGGGATAACACCGGGGAGCTGTTTTTT
>TRBV5-1|TRBJ1-2|many|TRBD1
CASSLAGTGNYGYTF
TGCGCCAGCAGCTTGGCTGGGACAGGCAACTATGGCTACACCTTC
>TRBV27|TRBJ2-7|many|NA
CASSLFLGDYEQYF
TGTGCCAGCAGTTTGTTTCTCGGGGACTACGAGCAGTACTTC
>TRBV6-1|TRBJ2-7|many|NA
CASIASYTHYEQYF
TGTGCCAGCATCGCATCGTACACACACTACGAGCAGTACTTC
>TRBV4-1|TRBJ1-1|NA|NA
CASSQESRNTEAFF
TGCGCCAGCAGCCAAGAAAGCAGAAACACTGAAGCTTTCTTT
>TRBV5-1|TRBJ1-3|NA|NA
CASSLEGRTSGNTIYF
TGCGCCAGCAGCTTGGAGGGGCGGACTTCAGGAAACACCATATATTTT
>TRBV12-3/TRBV12-4|TRBJ2-2|few|NA
CASSLNAGGNTGELFF
TGTGCCAGCAGTTTAAACGCGGGTGGGAACACCGGGGAGCTGTTTTTT
>TRBV7-9|TRBJ2-7|many|NA
CASSNLGTSTYEQYF
TGTGCCAGCAGTAATCTCGGGACATCAACCTACGAGCAGTACTTC
>TRBV12-3/TRBV12-4|TRBJ2-7|many|TRBD2
CASSLLAGVREQYF
TGTGCCAGCAGCCTCCTAGCGGGAGTACGCGAGCAGTACTTC
>TRBV5-1|TRBJ2-5|NA|NA
CASSGSLGLQETQYF
TGCGCCAGCAGCGGTAGCTTGGGGTTGCAAGAGACCCAGTACTTC
>TRBV15|TRBJ1-6|NA|TRBD1
CATSGQGEGSPLHF
TGTGCCACCAGCGGACAGGGCGAAGGTTCACCCCTCCACTTT
>TRBV20-1|TRBJ2-3|many|TRBD2
CSASRRGGGTDTQYF
TGCAGTGCTAGTCGGCGGGGGGGCGGAACAGATACGCAGTATTTT
>TRBV12-3/TRBV12-4|TRBJ2-5|NA|NA
CASSLSRFETQYF
TGTGCCAGCAGTTTATCCCGATTCGAGACCCAGTACTTC
>TRBV7-2|TRBJ1-1|many|NA
CASSLEWTMNTEAFF
TGTGCCAGCAGCTTAGAGTGGACGATGAACACTGAAGCTTTCTTT
>TRBV11-2|TRBJ2-3|many|NA
CASSLRGGAADTQYF
TGTGCCAGCAGCCTCCGAGGGGGGGCAGCGGATACGCAGTATTTT
>TRBV27|TRBJ2-7|NA|TRBD2
CASSLEPGGPFGEQYF
TGTGCCAGCAGTTTAGAGCCGGGGGGGCCCTTTGGGGAGCAGTACTTC
>TRBV9|TRBJ2-5|NA|TRBD2
CASSHHDGSGAERETQYF
TGTGCCAGCAGCCACCATGATGGTAGCGGGGCGGAGCGCGAGACCCAGTACTTC
>TRBV28|TRBJ1-2|few|TRBD1
CASLLGRDRRHPRYGYTF
TGTGCCAGCCTACTTGGACGGGACAGGCGACACCCCCGCTATGGCTACACCTTC
>TRBV11-2|TRBJ2-5|many|NA
CASSSRTAKETQYF
TGTGCCAGCAGCTCCCGGACAGCAAAAGAGACCCAGTACTTC
>TRBV6-1|TRBJ2-7|many|TRBD2
CASSDRAGGNSYEQYF
TGTGCCAGCAGTGACCGAGCGGGGGGCAACTCCTACGAGCAGTACTTC
>TRBV6-2/TRBV6-3|TRBJ2-7|NA|TRBD1
CASSYGVRTGGYEQYF
TGTGCCAGCAGTTACGGCGTAAGGACAGGGGGCTACGAGCAGTACTTC
>TRBV7-3|TRBJ2-3|NA|TRBD2
CASRKTSGSTDTQYF
TGTGCCAGCAGAAAAACTAGCGGGAGCACAGATACGCAGTATTTT
>TRBV2|TRBJ1-4|many|TRBD1
CASSDVTGAKEKLFF
TGTGCCAGCAGCGACGTGACAGGGGCAAAAGAAAAACTGTTTTTT
>TRBV2|TRBJ1-2|many|TRBD1
CASSEGTGSKRDYGYTF
TGTGCCAGCAGTGAAGGGACAGGGTCAAAAAGGGACTATGGCTACACCTTC
>TRBV7-2|TRBJ1-4|few|NA
CASSSSGLRNEKLFF
TGTGCCAGCAGCTCCTCAGGGTTAAGGAATGAAAAACTGTTTTTT
>TRBV4-1|TRBJ1-1|few|NA
CASSQEAVMNTEAFF
TGCGCCAGCAGCCAAGAGGCGGTGATGAACACTGAAGCTTTCTTT
>TRBV30|TRBJ1-1|many|TRBD1
CAWTFGTGWTEAFF
TGTGCCTGGACCTTCGGGACAGGTTGGACTGAAGCTTTCTTT
>TRBV30|TRBJ2-7|few|NA
CAWSADQGYEQYF
TGTGCCTGGAGTGCAGACCAGGGTTACGAGCAGTACTTC
>TRBV6-4|TRBJ2-2|NA|TRBD2
CASSTTSGACGELFF
TGTGCCAGCAGTACCACTAGCGGGGCTTGCGGGGAGCTGTTTTTT